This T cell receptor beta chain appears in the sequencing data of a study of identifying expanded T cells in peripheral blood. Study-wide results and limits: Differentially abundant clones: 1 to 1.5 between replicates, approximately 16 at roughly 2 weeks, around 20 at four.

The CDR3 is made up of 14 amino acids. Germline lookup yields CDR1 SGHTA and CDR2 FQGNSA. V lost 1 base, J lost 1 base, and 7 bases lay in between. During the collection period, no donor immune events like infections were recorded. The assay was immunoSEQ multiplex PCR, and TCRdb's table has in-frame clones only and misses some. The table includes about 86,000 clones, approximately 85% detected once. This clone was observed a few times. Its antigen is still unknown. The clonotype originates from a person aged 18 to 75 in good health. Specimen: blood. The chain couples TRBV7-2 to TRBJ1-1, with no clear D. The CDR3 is CASSLGNQNTEAFF. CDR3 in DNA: TGTGCCAGCAGCTTAGGGAATCAGAACACTGAAGCTTTCTTT. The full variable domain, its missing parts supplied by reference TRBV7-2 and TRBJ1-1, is GAGVSQSPSNKVTEKGKDVELRCDPISGHTALYWYRQSLGQGLEFLIYFQGNSAPDKSGLPSDRFSAERTGGSVSTLTIQRTQQEDSAVYLCASSLGNQNTEAFFGQGTRLTVV.